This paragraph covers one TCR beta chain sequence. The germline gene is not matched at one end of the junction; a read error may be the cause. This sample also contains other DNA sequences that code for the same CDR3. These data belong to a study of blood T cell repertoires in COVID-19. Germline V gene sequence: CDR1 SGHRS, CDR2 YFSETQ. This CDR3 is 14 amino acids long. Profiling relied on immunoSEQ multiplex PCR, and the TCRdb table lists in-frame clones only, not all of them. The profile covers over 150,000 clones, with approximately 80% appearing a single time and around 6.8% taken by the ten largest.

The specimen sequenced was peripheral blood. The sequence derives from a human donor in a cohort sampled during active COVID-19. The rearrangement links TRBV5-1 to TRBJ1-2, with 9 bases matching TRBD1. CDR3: CASSLGQGGYGYTF. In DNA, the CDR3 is TGCGCCAGCAGTTTGGGACAGGGCGGCTATGGCTACACCTTC.